This is a list of T cell receptor beta chains from one sample in a study of T cell responses to AZD1222 COVID-19 vaccine. TCRdb keeps only in-frame clones here, not all; method: immunoSEQ multiplex PCR. The data show about 140,000 clones, with about 92% seen just once and roughly 9% held by the top ten. Sample: peripheral blood, taken on day 0 of AZD1222 vaccination. All receptors come from an adult in good health. Each CDR3 is given without its conserved first and last residue. Fields, in order: V gene, J gene, CDR3 protein.

>TRBV19|TRBJ2-3
ATTGLAGTDTQY
>TRBV28|TRBJ1-1
ASIGGRRNTEAF
>TRBV6-6|TRBJ1-1
ASSYSIPGMGAF
>TRBV11-3|TRBJ1-1
ASSPGLRNTEAF
>TRBV2|TRBJ2-2
ASTVTGRGTGELF
>TRBV10-3|TRBJ1-1
AISAGTGLYTEAF
>TRBV3-1/TRBV3-2|TRBJ1-1
ASSQGVRETEAF
>TRBV5-1|TRBJ1-4
ASSLGGQPREKLF
>TRBV6-4|TRBJ1-1
ASGDGGDSVTTEAF
>TRBV5-1|TRBJ1-5
ASSLDGINQPQH
>TRBV7-3|TRBJ2-5
ASSPGLPQETQY
>TRBV2|TRBJ1-2
ASRYNFLGGYT
>TRBV5-1|TRBJ1-1
ASSSGTGVTEAF
>TRBV6-1|TRBJ1-1
ASSEAPTENTEAF
>TRBV3-1/TRBV3-2|TRBJ1-2
ASSQDRIGYGYT
>TRBV2|TRBJ1-2
ASSEETSTGGYT
>TRBV6-5|TRBJ2-5
ASIAGGTQETQY
>TRBV3-1/TRBV3-2|TRBJ1-6
ASSQVVNNSPLH
>TRBV6-5|TRBJ1-2
AARFGGDNYGYT
>TRBV4-2|TRBJ1-6
ASSHPLMTDNSPLH
>TRBV18|TRBJ1-2
ASSPTLQPNYGYT
>TRBV5-1|TRBJ2-5
ASSRGRLAGEQETQY
>TRBV3-1/TRBV3-2|TRBJ1-3
ASSPIRQGKSTPGNTIY